Following are 32 T cell receptor beta chains from one sample sequenced in a study of blood T cell repertoires in COVID-19. TCRdb's table, derived via immunoSEQ multiplex PCR, lists solely in-frame clones and lacks some. The data contain 95,000 to 150,000 clones, approximately 85% of them seen just once; the ten biggest clones take up just over 6.5%. The sample consisted of peripheral blood. These receptors were taken from a man older than 75 with active or convalescent COVID-19.

The CDR3 is CASSPYRTGGGYTF. The CDR3 DNA reads TGTGCCAGCAGCCCGTACCGGACAGGGGGCGGCTACACCTTC. This chain links TRBV7-9 with TRBJ1-2, with 11 bases lining up with TRBD1. V lost 5 bases, J lost 8 bases, and 7 bases stayed unmatched. This CDR3 has 14 residues. CDR1 and CDR2 from the germline V gene are SEHNR and FQNEAQ (reference sequence).

This clone came up a few times. J is TRBJ2-4 and V is TRBV3-1 (or the pseudogene TRBV3-2); tentative D call: TRBD1 (5 bases). This CDR3 is built from 14 residues. Germline assignment: CDR1 LGHDT and CDR2 YNNKEL (reference sequence). Trimming pared 5 bases from V and 4 bases from J, leaving 12 bases between. CDR3 coding DNA: TGTGCCAGCAGCATCAGGGATGGGAAAAACATTCAGTACTTC. Translated, it gives CASSIRDGKNIQYF.

The chain uses TRBV25-1 and TRBJ1-1; 7 bases are a match to TRBD1. Germline V gives CDR1 MGHDK, CDR2 SYGVNS. The V segment lost 5 bases and the J segment 4 bases; nucleotides outside the gene matches: 4. This CDR3 is built from 13 residues. The DNA for the CDR3 is TGTGCCAGCAGTCATCCAGGGGGCACTGAAGCTTTCTTT. It translates to CASSHPGGTEAFF.

This chain links TRBV4-2 with TRBJ1-2; 8 positions agree with TRBD1. The V gene's germline CDR1 is LGHNA and CDR2 YNFKEQ. V lost 2 bases, J lost 8 bases, and 7 bases stayed unmatched. This CDR3 is built from 14 residues. CDR3 amino acids: CASSQPDRVGGYTF. In DNA form, the CDR3 reads TGTGCCAGCAGCCAACCGGACAGGGTAGGAGGCTACACCTTC.

The J gene is TRBJ1-4, the V gene TRBV7-9; no clear D. V lost 1 base to trimming and J lost 12 bases, with 12 bases between them. The length of the CDR3 is 13 residues. Germline CDR1 SEHNR, CDR2 FQNEAQ (reference sequence). CDR3 sequence: CASSLGAGEQLFF. CDR3 bases: TGTGCCAGCAGCTTAGGGGCCGGCGAGCAACTGTTTTTT. The full variable domain, its missing parts supplied by reference TRBV7-9 and TRBJ1-4, is DTGVSQNPRHKITKRGQNVTFRCDPISEHNRLYWYRQTLGQGPEFLTYFQNEAQLEKSRLLSDRFSAERPKGSFSTLEIQRTEQGDSAMYLCASSLGAGEQLFFGSGTQLSVL.

The chain links TRBV7-8 to TRBJ1-5; 7 bases are a match to TRBD1. The trim removed 1 base at V and 6 bases at J, leaving 6 bases unmatched. There are 15 residues in the CDR3. The germline CDR1 and CDR2 sequences are SGHVS and FQNEAQ. The CDR3 DNA follows: TGTGCCAGCAGCTTAGTCATAGGGGGCTTTCAGCCCCAGCATTTT. Translation: CASSLVIGGFQPQHF.

This rearrangement joins TRBV7-8 to TRBJ1-5; D is ambiguous. This CDR3 is 15 amino acids long. With 2 bases removed from V and 3 bases from J, the gap between germline ends came to 11 bases. Germline V gives CDR1 SGHVS, CDR2 FQNEAQ. CDR3 nucleotide sequence: TGTGCCAGCAGCTTATTGGTACAGTTCAATCAGCCCCAGCATTTT. This sequence encodes CASSLLVQFNQPQHF.

The chain carries TRBV7-2 and TRBJ1-2, with D unclear. CDR3 length: 15 amino acids. CDR1 is SGHTA and CDR2 is FQGNSA in the germline V gene. V was shortened by 5 bases and J by 4 bases, with 17 bases between the two germline ends. CDR3 amino acids: CASSPRLEGGYGYTF. In DNA, the CDR3 is TGTGCCAGCAGCCCCCGCTTGGAGGGAGGCTATGGCTACACCTTC.

The chain is built from TRBV29-1 and TRBJ2-1; weak D call: TRBD2 (6 bases). With 4 bases removed from V and 3 bases from J, the gap between germline ends came to 13 bases. The CDR3 spans 14 residues. Germline V gene sequence: CDR1 SQVTM, CDR2 ANQGSEA. The CDR3 DNA is TGCAGCGTTGCAGTGGCGGGACTCTACAATGAGCAGTTCTTC. As protein: CSVAVAGLYNEQFF.

The CDR3 bases are TGTGCCAGCAACAGCGGGAGCTACAATGAGCAGTTCTTC. Protein: CASNSGSYNEQFF. The chain recombines TRBV27 with TRBJ2-1; 8 positions match TRBD2. Germline V gene data show CDR1 as MNHEY and CDR2 as SMNVEV (reference sequence). The length of the CDR3 is 13 residues. J lost 3 bases, V lost 7 bases, and 2 bases had no gene match.

This clone was picked up a small number of times. The rearrangement joins TRBV24-1 to TRBJ1-5; 8 nucleotides agree with TRBD1. Germline assignment: CDR1 KGHDR and CDR2 SFDVKD. V trimming: 4 bases; J trimming: 6 bases; junction bases outside the gene matches: 10. The CDR3 contains 16 residues. CDR3 protein: CATSDRDRGVGQPQHF. The CDR3 DNA follows: TGTGCCACCAGTGACCGAGACAGGGGAGTAGGTCAGCCCCAGCATTTT.

The V and J genes are TRBV5-1 and TRBJ2-3; D gene uncertain. The V and J ends lost 5 bases and 4 bases respectively, with 14 bases between them. Germline V gene lookup returns CDR1 SGHRS and CDR2 YFSETQ. This CDR3 is 14 amino acids long. CDR3 DNA sequence: TGCGCCAGCAGGCCTACGGTCCCCGCAGATACGCAGTATTTT. It encodes CASRPTVPADTQYF.

The chain carries TRBV11-2 and TRBJ1-2; possibly TRBD1 for D (5 bases). The V end was cut by 5 bases, the J end by 1 base, with 11 bases between. Germline loops: CDR1 SGHAT, CDR2 FQNNGV. There are 14 residues in the CDR3. CDR3 loop: CASSPGGGNYGYTF. The CDR3 DNA sequence: TGTGCCAGCAGCCCGGGGGGGGGTAACTATGGCTACACCTTC. The whole variable domain, filled in from reference TRBV11-2 and TRBJ1-2, reads EAGVAQSPRYKIIEKRQSVAFWCNPISGHATLYWYQQILGQGPKLLIQFQNNGVVDDSQLPKDRFSAERLKGVDSTLKIQPAKLEDSAVYLCASSPGGGNYGYTFGSGTRLTVV.

Written as DNA, the CDR3 is TGTGCCAGCAGCTTTGCGGGGTACAATGAAAAACTGTTTTTT. This encodes CASSFAGYNEKLFF. The chain links TRBV7-2 to TRBJ1-4; D is uncertain. V lost 3 bases to trimming and J lost 5 bases, with 10 bases between them. Germline-derived CDR1 and CDR2 are SGHTA and FQGNSA. The CDR3 contains 14 residues.

This rearrangement joins TRBV28 to TRBJ2-5; the match to TRBD2 covers 8 bases. Germline-derived CDR1 and CDR2 are MDHEN and SYDVKM. This CDR3 contains 13 residues. Trimming took 6 bases from V and 5 from J; bases not matched to a gene: 5. The CDR3 DNA sequence: TGTGCCAGCAGGCGGACTAGCCGTGAGACCCAGTACTTC. This sequence encodes CASRRTSRETQYF.

The chain employs TRBV6-1 and TRBJ1-1; D call uncertain. Germline assignment: CDR1 MNHNS and CDR2 SASEGT. The CDR3 has 12 residues. Trimming took 3 bases from V and 12 from J, leaving 14 bases between them. The CDR3: CASSDPLVSSFF. CDR3 DNA: TGTGCCAGCAGTGACCCCTTGGTTAGTTCTTTCTTT.

V usage is TRBV12-3 or TRBV12-4 and J usage is TRBJ1-1, with D hard to call. The V end was cut by 7 bases, the J end by 5 bases, with 11 bases between. The CDR3 totals 12 residues. This CDR3 reads CASTLLGTEAFF. CDR3 sequence (DNA): TGTGCCAGCACCCTCCTAGGTACTGAAGCTTTCTTT.

The rearrangement joins TRBV7-9 to TRBJ2-5; unclear D gene. Germline-derived CDR1 and CDR2 are SEHNR and FQNEAQ (reference sequence). V lost 4 bases and J lost 7, with 13 bases in between. The CDR3 loop spans 13 amino acids. The CDR3, as DNA: TGTGCCAGCAGCTCCCGCAGCGTCGGGACCCAGTACTTC. This gives the protein CASSSRSVGTQYF.

V and J are TRBV5-1 and TRBJ1-1; possible D gene TRBD1, 6 bases. V was cut by 7 bases and J by 1 base, with 17 bases left in between. The CDR3 is 15 residues long. Germline CDR1 SGHRS, CDR2 YFSETQ. The CDR3 loop reads CASSLRGWENTEAFF. The CDR3 coding sequence is TGCGCCAGCTCGCTCAGGGGTTGGGAGAACACTGAAGCTTTCTTT. Supplemented by reference TRBV5-1 and TRBJ1-1, the full variable domain reads KAGVTQTPRYLIKTRGQQVTLSCSPISGHRSVSWYQQTPGQGLQFLFEYFSETQRNKGNFPGRFSGRQFSNSRSEMNVSTLELGDSALYLCASSLRGWENTEAFFGQGTRLTVV.

Of note for this clone: The sample contains more than one DNA sequence encoding this CDR3. This chain uses TRBV7-2 with TRBJ2-7; the match to TRBD2 covers 8 bases. V shed 1 base, J shed 2 bases, and the junction held 4 bases outside the gene matches. The CDR3 covers 15 residues. The germline V gene has CDR1 SGHTA and CDR2 FQGNSA. The CDR3 nucleotides read TGTGCCAGCAGCTTAGATAGTAGCGGGACCTACGAGCAGTACTTC. This sequence encodes CASSLDSSGTYEQYF.

The chain links TRBV7-9 to TRBJ2-2, with TRBD1 matching over 10 bases. The CDR3 sequence is 16 residues long. Unmatched junction bases numbered 2, after V lost 2 bases and J lost 2 bases. Germline CDR1 reads SEHNR; CDR2 reads FQNEAQ (reference sequence). The CDR3 coding sequence is TGTGCCAGCAGCTTACGGGACAGGGGAAACACCGGGGAGCTGTTTTTT. It translates to CASSLRDRGNTGELFF.

This clone was detected a few times. This chain joins TRBV5-1 and TRBJ2-1; the match to TRBD1 covers 9 bases. V lost 3 bases and J lost 6; bases outside the gene matches: 13. Germline CDR1 reads SGHRS; CDR2 reads YFSETQ. The CDR3 is 17 residues long. CDR3 nucleotide sequence: TGCGCCAGCAGCTCGACGGGACAGGGTAAATTCGGCAATGAGCAGTTCTTC. This translates into CASSSTGQGKFGNEQFF.

The V gene is TRBV28, the J gene TRBJ1-1; no definite D call. The V gene lost 6 bases and the J gene lost 3 bases, with 5 bases spanning the gap. The CDR3 has 11 amino acids. Germline V lookup: CDR1 MDHEN, CDR2 SYDVKM. The CDR3 is CASRSDTEAFF. In DNA form, the CDR3 reads TGTGCCAGCAGGTCCGACACTGAAGCTTTCTTT.

The V and J genes are TRBV28 and TRBJ2-7; 10 bases fit TRBD1. The CDR3 is 15 residues long. V gave up 6 bases and J gave up 5 bases; unmatched junction bases: 10. CDR1 is MDHEN and CDR2 is SYDVKM in the germline V gene. The CDR3 spells CASRSPGQGKNEQYF. In DNA, the CDR3 is TGTGCCAGCAGGTCTCCGGGACAGGGGAAGAACGAGCAGTACTTC.

The genes are TRBV19 and TRBJ1-1; D might be TRBD1 (6 bases). CDR3 length: 13 residues. The V gene's germline CDR1 is LNHDA and CDR2 SQIVND (reference sequence). V was shortened by 6 bases and J by 6 bases, with 14 bases between the two germline ends. The CDR3 DNA follows: TGTGCCAGTAGCCTACACAGACAGGCTGAAGCTTTCTTT. Translation gives CASSLHRQAEAFF.

The chain is built from TRBV28 and TRBJ1-4; D might be TRBD1 (5 bases). The length of the CDR3 is 13 residues. CDR1 and CDR2 from the germline V gene are MDHEN and SYDVKM. The V and J ends lost 8 bases and 5 bases respectively, with 12 bases between them. CDR3 nucleotide sequence: TGTGCCAGCGAAGACAACAGGAATGAAAAACTGTTTTTT. This codes for CASEDNRNEKLFF.

The chain links TRBV9 to TRBJ2-1; 8 bases fit TRBD1. This CDR3 is built from 15 residues. Germline lookup yields CDR1 SGDLS and CDR2 YYNGEE. V trimming: 0 bases; J trimming: 8 bases; junction bases outside the gene matches: 7. In DNA form, the CDR3 reads TGTGCCAGCAGCGTAGGGGTGACAGGGGAGGATGAGCAGTTCTTC. Translating it yields CASSVGVTGEDEQFF.

The chain carries TRBV11-3 and TRBJ2-5; no reliable D call. Germline CDR1 and CDR2: SGHNT and YENEEA. The length of the CDR3 is 15 residues. Trimming removed 1 base at V and 3 bases at J, with 12 bases between. CDR3 bases: TGTGCCAGCAGCTTAGGGCTCAGTTCAAAAGAGACCCAGTACTTC. Residues: CASSLGLSSKETQYF.

The chain links TRBV6-5 to TRBJ2-3; D is possibly TRBD2 (6 bases). This CDR3 contains 14 residues. V was cut by 6 bases and J by 2 bases, with 12 bases left in between. Germline CDR1 is MNHEY and CDR2 is SVGAGI. In DNA form, the CDR3 reads TGTGCCAGCAGGCCGGGACTCTACACAGATACGCAGTATTTT. This gives the protein CASRPGLYTDTQYF.

This sequence joins TRBV30 and TRBJ1-5, with D possibly being TRBD1 (6 bases). Germline assignment: CDR1 GTSNPN and CDR2 SVGIG (reference sequence). This CDR3 is 13 amino acids long. V lost 1 base and J lost 7, with 11 bases in between. The CDR3 nucleotides are TGTGCCTGGAGTGGAGAGGGACACCAGCCCCAGCATTTT. Translated, it gives CAWSGEGHQPQHF.

This clone showed up just once. The chain has TRBV19 and TRBJ1-6, with a weak D call TRBD1 (6 bases). Germline V gene lookup returns CDR1 LNHDA and CDR2 SQIVND (reference sequence). V was trimmed by 4 bases and J by 6 bases, leaving 13 bases between them. The CDR3 length is 15 residues. CDR3 coding DNA: TGTGCCAGTAGTACGGACAGAGGGGGTAATTCACCCCTCCACTTT. Translating it yields CASSTDRGGNSPLHF. The entire variable domain, with the rest obtained from reference TRBV19 and TRBJ1-6, is as follows: DGGITQSPKYLFRKEGQNVTLSCEQNLNHDAMYWYRQDPGQGLRLIYYSQIVNDFQKGDIAEGYSVSREKKESFPLTVTSAQKNPTAFYLCASSTDRGGNSPLHFGNGTRLTVT.

This clone was found once. This rearrangement joins TRBV19 to TRBJ1-2; 8 nucleotides match TRBD1. Germline V gene lookup returns CDR1 LNHDA and CDR2 SQIVND (reference sequence). The CDR3 consists of 14 residues. The junction had 14 bases not matched to a gene; V was cut back by 9 bases and J by 8 bases. Here the CDR3 reads CASSMAGGNWGYTF. The CDR3 coding sequence is TGTGCCAGCTCAATGGCAGGGGGCAACTGGGGCTACACCTTC.